Below, 8 T cell receptor beta chains from the same sample are listed, as sequenced in a study of CD8 T cell repertoires and HIV-1 epitope variants. Assay used: immunoSEQ multiplex PCR; TCRdb lists only in-frame clones, some missing. Of under 7,500 clones in the sample, 65% were seen once. These receptors' targets are unknown. The source material was cultured CD8+ T cells derived from PBMCs. The receptors come from a male donor with HIV.

The CDR3 DNA reads TGTGCCAGTAGTTCGGGGGGTAAGGGGATCGCTAACTATGGCTACACCTTC. Protein product: CASSSGGKGIANYGYTF. The chain uses TRBV19 and TRBJ1-2; tentatively, D is TRBD1 (5 bases). CDR1 is LNHDA and CDR2 is SQIVND in the germline V gene (reference sequence). Trimming shortened V by 5 bases and J by 0 bases, and 19 bases separated the two germline ends. This CDR3 spans 17 amino acids.

This rearrangement joins TRBV4-2 to TRBJ2-7; the match to TRBD2 covers 11 bases. Germline V gene data show CDR1 as LGHNA and CDR2 as YNFKEQ. Trimming at V came to 5 bases and at J to 5 bases, leaving 2 bases not matched to a gene. The CDR3 is 13 residues long. CDR3 protein: CASSATSGDEQYF. The CDR3 DNA sequence: TGTGCCAGCAGCGCGACTAGCGGGGACGAGCAGTACTTC.

V is TRBV5-1 and J is TRBJ2-2, with D maybe TRBD1 (5 bases). The V gene lost 4 bases and the J gene lost 4 bases, with 14 bases spanning the gap. Germline CDR1 SGHRS, CDR2 YFSETQ. The CDR3 covers 15 residues. CDR3 DNA sequence: TGCGCCAGCAGCCCGGACACCTTTCCCACCGGGGAGCTGTTTTTT. Translated, it gives CASSPDTFPTGELFF.

The chain employs TRBV2 and TRBJ2-2; unclear D gene. Per germline, CDR1 SNHLY and CDR2 FYNNEI. Trimming removed 2 bases from V and 3 bases from J, with 10 bases in between. The CDR3 has 15 residues. The CDR3 DNA sequence: TGTGCCAGCAGTGAATACCGGCCTGACACCGGGGAGCTGTTTTTT. Its protein is CASSEYRPDTGELFF. Based on the CDR3 plus reference TRBV2 and TRBJ2-2, the full variable domain is EPEVTQTPSHQVTQMGQEVILRCVPISNHLYFYWYRQILGQKVEFLVSFYNNEISEKSEIFDDQFSVERPDGSNFTLKIRSTKLEDSAMYFCASSEYRPDTGELFFGEGSRLTVL.

The chain uses TRBV28 and TRBJ2-7, with a possible D match to TRBD1 (6 bases). Germline CDR1 is MDHEN and CDR2 is SYDVKM. The CDR3 has 17 residues. V lost 3 bases, J lost 3 bases, and 21 bases lay in between. The CDR3 bases are TGTGCCAGCAGTTTCAGTTCGCCCGTTTGGACAGACTACGAGCAGTACTTC. It yields the protein CASSFSSPVWTDYEQYF.

The rearrangement uses TRBV7-3 and TRBJ1-5; 7 positions agree with TRBD1. V lost 5 bases to trimming and J lost 2 bases; unmatched junction nucleotides: 3. CDR1 and CDR2 from the germline V gene are SGHTA and FQGTGA. The CDR3 is 14 residues long. The CDR3 nucleotides are TGTGCCAGCAGCCCCACAGGGGGCAATCAGCCCCAGCATTTT. Its translation: CASSPTGGNQPQHF.

V is TRBV28 and J is TRBJ2-3; D possibly corresponds to TRBD2 (7 bases). CDR3 length: 13 amino acids. Germline CDR1 reads MDHEN; CDR2 reads SYDVKM. The V and J ends lost 6 bases and 5 bases respectively, with 12 bases between them. The CDR3 region is CASRGGGEDTQYF. The CDR3 DNA is TGTGCCAGCAGAGGGGGAGGGGAAGATACGCAGTATTTT.

This clone was seen just once. The genes are TRBV27 and TRBJ1-1, with TRBD1 matching 7 bases. Trimming at V came to 5 bases and at J to 5 bases, leaving 8 bases not matched to a gene. CDR1 MNHEY and CDR2 SMNVEV come from the germline V gene (reference sequence). The CDR3 extends over 14 amino acids. The CDR3 bases are TGTGCCAGCAGTCTTCAGGGGGTGAGGACTGAAGCTTTCTTT. Residues: CASSLQGVRTEAFF.